Shown below are 14 T cell receptor beta chains from a single sample sequenced in a study of blood T cell repertoires in COVID-19. The protocol was immunoSEQ multiplex PCR, while the TCRdb copy is restricted to in-frame clones and leaves out a portion. Of around 300,000 clones in the sample, 89% were seen once. The sequenced material came from PBMCs or T cells enriched from blood (not recorded which). The receptors originated from an older woman who had recovered from COVID-19.

The CDR3 region has the DNA TGTGCCTGGGGGACAGCAAGCTATGGCTACACCTTC. This sequence encodes CAWGTASYGYTF. This chain uses TRBV30 with TRBJ1-2, with 7 bases matching TRBD1. The germline gives CDR1 GTSNPN, CDR2 SVGIG (reference sequence). The CDR3 runs 12 residues. The V gene end was trimmed by 5 bases and the J gene end by 4 bases; junction bases not matched to a gene: 4.

The genes are TRBV2 and TRBJ2-7, with a weak D call TRBD1 (6 bases). This CDR3 comprises 12 residues. Between the trimmed V and J ends, which lost 7 bases and 6 bases, there was a span of 13 bases. Germline CDR1 reads SNHLY; CDR2 reads FYNNEI. CDR3 residues: CASTGQGIEQYF. CDR3 sequence (DNA): TGTGCCAGCACTGGTCAGGGGATCGAGCAGTACTTC.

The genes are TRBV6-5 and TRBJ2-2, with D possibly being TRBD2 (5 bases). The CDR3 has 14 residues. Looked up from germline, CDR1 is MNHEY and CDR2 is SVGAGI. Trimming stripped 11 bases from V and 1 base from J, with 14 bases between. CDR3 nucleotide sequence: TGTGCCTCGATAGGGAGCTTGAACACCGGGGAGCTGTTTTTT. Its translation: CASIGSLNTGELFF.

This clone has just one count. The V gene is TRBV19, the J gene TRBJ1-5; 7 nucleotides agree with TRBD1. The CDR3 contains 15 residues. Trimming at V came to 4 bases and at J to 5 bases, leaving 8 bases not matched to a gene. Germline V CDR1 and CDR2: LNHDA, SQIVND (reference sequence). The CDR3 loop is CASSRTGVSDQPQHF. The CDR3 bases are TGTGCCAGTAGTAGAACAGGGGTTTCGGATCAGCCCCAGCATTTT.

The V call is TRBV13, the J call TRBJ2-2, with 7 positions matching TRBD1. The trim removed 5 bases at V and 3 bases at J, leaving 6 bases unmatched. CDR1 and CDR2 from the germline V gene are PRHDT and FYEKMQ (reference sequence). CDR3 length: 15 amino acids. The CDR3 DNA sequence: TGTGCCAGCAGCGGGACGACAGGGTACACCGGGGAGCTGTTTTTT. Its protein product is CASSGTTGYTGELFF.

This chain links TRBV3-1 (or the pseudogene TRBV3-2) with TRBJ2-7; TRBD2 matches 10 bases. Germline trimming cut 7 bases from V and 2 bases from J; bases unmatched to any gene: 8. CDR3 length: 15 amino acids. Germline CDR1 reads LGHDT; CDR2 reads YNNKEL (reference sequence). The chain's CDR3 is CASTSWTSGTYEQYF. In nucleotides, the CDR3 is TGTGCCAGCACCTCCTGGACTAGCGGCACCTACGAGCAGTACTTC.

This sequence joins TRBV6-2 or TRBV6-3 and TRBJ2-1, with 8 bases fitting TRBD1. CDR3 length equals 14 residues. Trimming took 5 bases from V and 3 from J; bases not matched to a gene: 3. The germline CDR1 and CDR2 sequences are MNHEY and SVGEGT. In DNA, the CDR3 is TGTGCCAGCAGTCCCGGACAGGGCTACAATGAGCAGTTCTTC. The encoded protein is CASSPGQGYNEQFF.

The chain recombines TRBV28 with TRBJ2-3; D may be TRBD1 (6 bases). CDR3 length: 14 residues. V was shortened by 10 bases and J by 6 bases, with 20 bases between the two germline ends. The germline V gene encodes CDR1 MDHEN and CDR2 SYDVKM. The CDR3 protein is CATALGGNLDTQYF. CDR3 sequence (DNA): TGTGCCACCGCTTTAGGGGGAAACCTCGATACGCAGTATTTT.

The J gene is TRBJ1-2, the V gene TRBV5-1; D not certain. Germline lookup yields CDR1 SGHRS and CDR2 YFSETQ. Trimming took 1 base from V and 8 from J, leaving 12 bases between them. CDR3 length: 13 amino acids. CDR3 protein: CASSLLGDAGYTF. In DNA, the CDR3 is TGCGCCAGCAGCTTGCTCGGAGACGCGGGCTACACCTTC.

The genes are TRBV24-1 and TRBJ2-7, with D possibly matching TRBD1 (6 bases). This CDR3 has 15 residues. Germline CDR1 reads KGHDR; CDR2 reads SFDVKD. The V end was cut by 2 bases, the J end by 5 bases, with 15 bases between. The CDR3 DNA is TGTGCCACCAGTGATTCCCTTGGGGGCCGTAACGAGCAGTACTTC. It specifies CATSDSLGGRNEQYF.

This chain connects TRBV27 to TRBJ1-3, with D unclear. Germline V lookup: CDR1 MNHEY, CDR2 SMNVEV (reference sequence). V was trimmed by 4 bases and J by 0 bases, leaving 7 bases between them. The CDR3 loop spans 14 amino acids. The CDR3 coding sequence is TGTGCCAGCAGTTCCAGTTCCTCTGGAAACACCATATATTTT. Translated, it gives CASSSSSSGNTIYF.

V gene TRBV4-1 combines with J gene TRBJ1-4; 7 positions agree with TRBD1. This CDR3 contains 15 residues. V was clipped by 7 bases and J by 5 bases; unmatched bases: 10. Germline assignment: CDR1 MGHRA and CDR2 YSYEKL. The CDR3 loop is CASTPKTGRNEKLFF. The CDR3 DNA reads TGCGCCAGCACGCCCAAGACAGGGCGAAATGAAAAACTGTTTTTT.

V and J are TRBV5-1 and TRBJ2-1; D may be TRBD2 (5 bases). CDR3 length: 15 amino acids. Between the trimmed V and J ends, which lost 3 bases and 7 bases, there was a span of 17 bases. Germline assignment: CDR1 SGHRS and CDR2 YFSETQ. CDR3 coding DNA: TGCGCCAGCAGCTCCGACTACTCCGCCTCGAATGAGCAGTTCTTC. Residues: CASSSDYSASNEQFF.

This chain uses TRBV27 with TRBJ1-1, with 8 bases fitting TRBD1. With V trimmed by 6 bases and J by 10 bases, 13 bases remained unmatched. From germline, CDR1 is MNHEY and CDR2 SMNVEV (reference sequence). This CDR3 is 14 amino acids long. CDR3 region: CASRASQGATTAFF. In DNA, the CDR3 is TGTGCCAGCAGGGCGTCGCAGGGGGCCACTACAGCTTTCTTT.